The 21 T cell receptor beta chains below all came from one sample that was sequenced in a study of Graves' ophthalmopathy and Graves' hyperthyroidism. RNA transcripts served as template for amplifying TCR beta CDR3 sequences. RT-PCR in the first round used HTBI primers; a second-round multiplex PCR followed. TCRdb ran MiXCR on the multiplex PCR reads and lists one entry per CDR3 protein. The repertoire consists of almost 750,000 distinct CDR3 sequences, with around 40% occurring once and the leading ten covering 40% to 55%. The source material was peripheral blood. The receptors shown here come from an adult man with Graves' ophthalmopathy.

This clonotype was recorded a few times. The rearrangement joins TRBV20-1 to TRBJ1-5; D gene uncertain. The length of the CDR3 is 13 residues. Between the trimmed V and J ends, which lost 5 bases and 2 bases, there was a span of 10 bases. Germline loops: CDR1 DFQATT, CDR2 SNEGSKA (reference sequence). CDR3 sequence reads: CSAPRSGNQPQHF. CDR3 sequence (DNA): TGCAGTGCTCCCCGCTCTGGCAATCAGCCCCAGCATTTT.

This clonotype was counted a single time. V and J are TRBV11-2 and TRBJ2-5; no clear D gene. Germline CDR1 SGHAT, CDR2 FQNNGV. Trimming removed 1 base at V and 5 bases at J, with 17 bases between. This CDR3 is built from 16 residues. This CDR3 is CASSLVSGLGRETQYF. The CDR3 bases are TGTGCCAGCAGCTTAGTATCTGGTTTGGGCAGGGAGACCCAGTACTTC. The variable domain in full, completed from reference TRBV11-2 and TRBJ2-5, reads EAGVAQSPRYKIIEKRQSVAFWCNPISGHATLYWYQQILGQGPKLLIQFQNNGVVDDSQLPKDRFSAERLKGVDSTLKIQPAKLEDSAVYLCASSLVSGLGRETQYFGPGTRLLVL.

As for this clonotype: Compared with germline, one end of the junction differs, possibly owing to a read error. V gene TRBV10-1 combines with J gene TRBJ2-7; 7 bases map to TRBD1. Germline-derived CDR1 and CDR2 are WNHNN and SYGVQD (reference sequence). The CDR3 has 18 residues. CDR3 residues: CARSDRRTGTAFVYEQYF. CDR3 nucleotide sequence: TGTGCCAGAAGTGACAGAAGAACCGGGACAGCGTTTGTCTACGAGCAGTACTTC.

The rearrangement uses TRBV11-2 and TRBJ1-1; D is ambiguous. Deletions cut 5 bases from V and 5 bases from J, with 15 bases between. The V gene's germline CDR1 is SGHAT and CDR2 FQNNGV. The CDR3 sequence is 14 residues long. This CDR3 is CASSQPDVQTEAFF. The DNA for the CDR3 is TGTGCCAGCAGCCAACCGGATGTTCAAACTGAAGCTTTCTTT. Filled out from reference TRBV11-2 and TRBJ1-1, the complete variable domain reads EAGVAQSPRYKIIEKRQSVAFWCNPISGHATLYWYQQILGQGPKLLIQFQNNGVVDDSQLPKDRFSAERLKGVDSTLKIQPAKLEDSAVYLCASSQPDVQTEAFFGQGTRLTVV.

The J gene is TRBJ1-2, the V gene TRBV7-2; 10 bases match TRBD1. This CDR3 comprises 14 residues. The germline V gene has CDR1 SGHTA and CDR2 FQGNSA. The V gene end was trimmed by 11 bases and the J gene end by 6 bases; junction bases not matched to a gene: 12. The CDR3 nucleotides read TGTGCCTGGAGTCCGGGACAGGGGAGGAATGGCTACACCTTC. Protein sequence: CAWSPGQGRNGYTF.

This clonotype turned up a few times. The rearrangement links TRBV19 to TRBJ1-1; D is unresolved. This CDR3 spans 11 amino acids. CDR1 is LNHDA and CDR2 is SQIVND in the germline V gene (reference sequence). V lost 7 bases and J lost 7, with 10 bases in between. The CDR3 DNA reads TGTGCCAGTACCTATACCCATGAAGCTTTCTTT. Protein sequence: CASTYTHEAFF.

The chain recombines TRBV7-9 with TRBJ2-5, with D perhaps matching TRBD1 or TRBD2 (5 bases each). Germline CDR1 reads SEHNR; CDR2 reads FQNEAQ (reference sequence). Trimming took 5 bases from V and 10 from J, leaving 17 bases between them. CDR3 length equals 13 residues. The CDR3 DNA reads as TGTGCCAGCAGCCAAGGGACGCCTCAGAACCAGTACTTC. Its protein is CASSQGTPQNQYF.

The chain couples TRBV24-1 to TRBJ2-5; D is possibly TRBD1 or TRBD2 (5 bases each). In germline, CDR1 is KGHDR, CDR2 SFDVKD. This CDR3 region has 15 residues. Trimming removed 5 bases at V and 2 bases at J, with 14 bases between. The CDR3 region has the DNA TGTGCCACCAGTGCACCGAGGGGCCCACAAGAGACCCAGTACTTC. Its translation is CATSAPRGPQETQYF.

This clonotype was detected many times. The V call is TRBV14, the J call TRBJ2-7; D gene uncertain. V lost 3 bases, J lost 5 bases, and 5 bases lay in between. The CDR3 totals 11 residues. Looked up from germline, CDR1 is SGHDN and CDR2 is FVKESK. Here the CDR3 DNA reads TGTGCCAGCAGCCAGGTAGACGAGCAGTACTTC. It yields the protein CASSQVDEQYF.

This sequence joins TRBV20-1 and TRBJ1-2; possible D gene TRBD1, 6 bases. The CDR3 extends over 14 amino acids. CDR1 DFQATT and CDR2 SNEGSKA come from the germline V gene (reference sequence). This CDR3 is CRTKDSGTYYGYTF. The CDR3 DNA reads as TGCAGAACGAAGGACAGCGGGACTTACTATGGCTACACCTTC.

In this sample, this clonotype turned up many times. This chain joins TRBV29-1 and TRBJ1-1; D is undetermined. CDR1 SQVTM and CDR2 ANQGSEA come from the germline V gene. V was pared by 4 bases and J by 2 bases, with 14 bases between. The CDR3 is 14 residues long. The CDR3 DNA reads TGCAGCGTTGTATCGAACCAAGGAAACACTGAAGCTTTCTTT. Its protein is CSVVSNQGNTEAFF.

This clonotype came up a few times. The chain carries TRBV25-1 and TRBJ1-6, with 8 nucleotides matching TRBD1. V lost 9 bases, J lost 7 bases, and 5 bases stayed unmatched. Germline V gene sequence: CDR1 MGHDK, CDR2 SYGVNS. The CDR3 is made up of 13 amino acids. The CDR3 DNA reads TGTGCCAGTTTCAGGGGGCCAAATTCACCCCTCCACTTT. Protein: CASFRGPNSPLHF.

V gene TRBV19 combines with J gene TRBJ1-3; D gene uncertain. The germline V and J ends were trimmed by 5 bases and 8 bases, with 13 bases remaining between them. CDR1 and CDR2 (germline): LNHDA, SQIVND (reference sequence). The CDR3 totals 13 residues. In DNA, the CDR3 is TGTGCCAGTAGTGACGAGGCCGGGGACACCATATATTTT. It yields the protein CASSDEAGDTIYF.

A note on this clonotype: One junction end does not reproduce the germline sequence, and a read error may be involved. The J gene is TRBJ1-1, the V gene TRBV30; tentatively, D is TRBD1 (5 bases). CDR1 and CDR2 (germline): GTSNPN, SVGIG (reference sequence). CDR3 length equals 11 residues. CDR3 amino acids: CAWSVKGQAFF. CDR3 in DNA: TGTGCCTGGAGTGTTAAGGGGCAAGCCTTCTTT.

This clonotype was found many times. The chain is built from TRBV24-1 and TRBJ2-2, with D hard to call. The CDR3 is made up of 16 amino acids. V was clipped by 3 bases and J by 2 bases, with 12 bases between them. The germline gives CDR1 KGHDR, CDR2 SFDVKD. The CDR3 DNA reads TGTGCCACCAGTGATACTTCGCGGTTTAACACCGGGGAGCTGTTTTTT. It codes for CATSDTSRFNTGELFF.

This clonotype has just a few counts. This chain links TRBV24-1 with TRBJ1-5; 7 bases fit TRBD1. The junction had 13 bases not matched to a gene; V was cut back by 11 bases and J by 4 bases. The CDR3 sequence is 15 residues long. Germline V gives CDR1 KGHDR, CDR2 SFDVKD. CDR3 in amino acids: CASSLPVTGNQPQHF. DNA of the CDR3: TGTGCCAGCAGCCTACCAGTGACAGGGAATCAGCCCCAGCATTTT.

This clonotype was seen many times. The gene calls are TRBV10-3 and TRBJ1-4, with D perhaps TRBD1 (6 bases). The V and J ends lost 2 bases and 7 bases respectively, with 17 bases between them. Germline-derived CDR1 and CDR2 are ENHRY and SYGVKD. This CDR3 has 16 residues. As DNA, the CDR3 is TGTGCCATCAGTGAGGGGGACACCTACTCCCTTGAAAAACTGTTTTTT. Protein sequence: CAISEGDTYSLEKLFF.

About this clonotype: Possible read error: a much larger clone is one base away. V usage is TRBV10-2 and J usage is TRBJ2-7, with D unresolved. The CDR3 is 12 amino acids. Germline assignment: CDR1 WSHSY and CDR2 SAAADI. CDR3 in DNA: TGCGCCAGCAGTGACGTCTCCTTCGAGCAGTACTTC. As protein: CASSDVSFEQYF.

The V gene is TRBV12-3 or TRBV12-4, the J gene TRBJ1-6, with a possible D match to TRBD1 (6 bases). The CDR3 has 15 residues. V lost 6 bases and J 4 bases, leaving 13 bases between the germline ends. The CDR3 DNA reads as TGTGCCAGCAGCGACGACAGGAGTTATAATTCACCCCTCCACTTT. It encodes CASSDDRSYNSPLHF.

The chain combines TRBV14 with TRBJ1-2; no reliable D call. CDR3 size: 14 residues. Germline V lookup: CDR1 SGHDN, CDR2 FVKESK. Trimming shortened V by 0 bases and J by 2 bases, and 7 bases separated the two germline ends. Here the CDR3 reads CASSQDIGNYGYTF. As DNA, the CDR3 is TGTGCCAGCAGCCAAGATATAGGGAACTATGGCTACACCTTC.

The table lists this clonotype with a few counts. One end of the junction fails to match germline, which may point to a read error. This sequence joins TRBV24-1 and TRBJ1-5, with 8 bases that match TRBD1. The CDR3 has 15 amino acids. The V gene's germline CDR1 is KGHDR and CDR2 SFDVKD. The CDR3 spells CASSKAQGVDQPQHF. DNA for the CDR3: TGTGCCAGCAGTAAGGCACAGGGGGTAGATCAGCCCCAGCATTTT.